This TCR beta chain originates from a study of regulatory T cells in long-lasting Graves disease. Germline V lookup: CDR1 MNHEY, CDR2 SMNVEV (reference sequence). The CDR3 runs 15 residues. The ends lost 6 bases at V and 5 bases at J; junction bases unmatched: 7. For TCR beta, libraries came from iRepertoire HTBI primers and Arm-PCR of CDR3 regions. Original processing notes: Identification yielded around 64 TRBV and around 15 TRBJ segments across samples. Each CDR3 protein is one row after TCRdb ran MiXCR on the multiplex PCR reads. The authors' filters were not applied to this entry. The top ten clones hold around 20% of a sample with approximately 210,000 distinct CDR3 sequences, around 18% of them seen once. Time point of the sample: newly diagnosed GD, antithyroid drugs for less than 3 months. The TCR library used RNA extracted from PBMCs. American Thyroid Association guidelines were used to diagnose Graves' disease. The authors drew approximately 9 milliliters of peripheral blood into EDTA tubes.

The chain carries TRBV27 and TRBJ2-5; TRBD1 matches at 12 bases. The sequencing here drew on peripheral blood mononuclear cells (PBMCs), taken at new diagnosis, from a patient treated with antithyroid drugs. The origin of this receptor is a female donor with Graves disease. The CDR3 loop is CASSRGTGGVETQYF. CDR3 bases: TGTGCCAGCAGCCGAGGGACAGGGGGCGTCGAGACCCAGTACTTC.